These 10 T cell receptor beta chains came from one sample sequenced in a study of technical replicates of blood from several donors listed by TCRdb under 2017. Libraries were constructed by the immunoSEQ multiplex PCR assay. The table comes from immuneACCESS by way of TCRdb, which keeps in-frame sequences with V and J called. Part of the clones is missing from these tables; in studies checked, under half for an unresolved V gene and the rest for unknown reasons. Within this sample are approximately 82,000 clones, with 85% to 95% of them counted one time only. 0.2% to 0.3% of the sample lies in the top ten. The sample comprised T cells isolated from PBMCs. These receptor sequences come from a human donor in good health.

The DNA of the CDR3 is TGTGCCAGCAGGGGAGAGAACACTGAAGCTTTCTTT. Its protein is CASRGENTEAFF. The chain is built from TRBV28 and TRBJ1-1; D gene unclear. The CDR3 length is 12 residues. The V and J ends lost 6 bases and 1 base respectively, with 6 bases between them. CDR1 and CDR2 (germline): MDHEN, SYDVKM.

This clone was picked up one time. The chain combines TRBV18 with TRBJ2-6; D possibly corresponds to TRBD2 (5 bases). The CDR3 runs 15 residues. The ends were cut back, 3 bases at V and 0 bases at J, with 6 bases in the middle. From germline, CDR1 is KGHSH and CDR2 LQKENI. Here the CDR3 DNA reads TGTGCCAGCTCACCGGGGAGCTCTGGGGCCAACGTCCTGACTTTC. It codes for CASSPGSSGANVLTF.

This rearrangement joins TRBV6-1 to TRBJ2-3; TRBD2 aligns across 7 bases. Germline trimming cut 2 bases from V and 0 bases from J; bases unmatched to any gene: 2. Germline V CDR1 and CDR2: MNHNS, SASEGT. This CDR3 has 15 residues. The CDR3 spells CASSEWGGSTDTQYF. The CDR3 bases are TGTGCCAGCAGTGAATGGGGGGGGAGCACAGATACGCAGTATTTT.

The chain carries TRBV30 and TRBJ2-3, with 8 positions matching TRBD2. This CDR3 has 15 amino acids. The V gene end was trimmed by 1 base and the J gene end by 1 base; junction bases not matched to a gene: 4. Germline CDR1 is GTSNPN and CDR2 is SVGIG (reference sequence). CDR3 sequence: CAWSGGLVGTDTQYF. CDR3 in DNA: TGTGCCTGGAGTGGGGGACTAGTAGGCACAGATACGCAGTATTTT.

V and J are TRBV30 and TRBJ2-3; the match to TRBD1 covers 10 bases. Germline lookup yields CDR1 GTSNPN and CDR2 SVGIG (reference sequence). CDR3 size: 14 residues. The V segment lost 5 bases and the J segment 4 bases; nucleotides outside the gene matches: 6. The CDR3 nucleotides are TGTGCCTGGGGCGCGGACAGGGGGGCAGATACGCAGTATTTT. Encoded protein: CAWGADRGADTQYF. The full variable domain, its missing parts supplied by reference TRBV30 and TRBJ2-3, is SQTIHQWPATLVQPVGSPLSLECTVEGTSNPNLYWYRQAAGRGLQLLFYSVGIGQISSEVPQNLSASRPQDRQFILSSKKLLLSDSGFYLCAWGADRGADTQYFGPGTRLTVL.

The chain employs TRBV5-1 and TRBJ1-4; D uncertain. The V and J ends lost 0 bases and 7 bases respectively, with 10 bases between them. Germline assignment: CDR1 SGHRS and CDR2 YFSETQ. The CDR3 spans 14 residues. The CDR3 DNA is TGCGCCAGCAGCTTGGTTGGTCGAGCTGAAAAACTGTTTTTT. Translating gives CASSLVGRAEKLFF.

The chain is built from TRBV6-5 and TRBJ2-4; 7 nucleotides line up with TRBD1. This CDR3 is 15 amino acids long. Germline trimming cut 0 bases from V and 4 bases from J; bases unmatched to any gene: 3. Germline CDR1 and CDR2: MNHEY and SVGAGI. The CDR3 DNA follows: TGTGCCAGCAGTTACTCGATGGGACAGAAAAACATTCAGTACTTC. This translates into CASSYSMGQKNIQYF.

The chain is built from TRBV6-5 and TRBJ2-3; 9 bases align to TRBD2. The CDR3 runs 15 residues. Trimming took 5 bases from V and 4 from J; bases not matched to a gene: 7. The germline CDR1 and CDR2 sequences are MNHEY and SVGAGI. Written as DNA, the CDR3 is TGTGCCAGCAGTCTTACAATAGCGGGAGCAGATACGCAGTATTTT. Translating gives CASSLTIAGADTQYF.

The V and J genes are TRBV4-2 and TRBJ1-1; 7 positions match TRBD1. Germline V lookup: CDR1 LGHNA, CDR2 YNFKEQ. J gave up 3 bases and V 3 bases, and 7 bases lay outside the gene matches. The CDR3 totals 15 residues. The CDR3 here is CASSQTRDSYTEAFF. The CDR3 DNA sequence: TGTGCCAGCAGCCAGACCAGGGACAGCTACACTGAAGCTTTCTTT.

This sequence joins TRBV6-1 and TRBJ1-3; no firm D call. This CDR3 is 14 amino acids long. V lost 7 bases, J lost 4 bases, and 14 bases lay in between. Looked up from germline, CDR1 is MNHNS and CDR2 is SASEGT. The CDR3 bases are TGTGCCAGCAACCTGGGAGCGAGGGGAAACACCATATATTTT. Translating gives CASNLGARGNTIYF.